The T cell receptor (beta chain) described here comes from a study of T cell responses to AZD1222 COVID-19 vaccine. Turning to the study itself: Second-dose intervals of approximately 4 or approximately 12 weeks were pooled.

The study, taken as a whole, reports: Spike-specific TCR breadth and depth rose after two AZD1222 doses. There were mostly white British donors and more females than males, and clonal diversity was possibly underestimated.

Comments on this clone: Its antigen is unknown.

Assay: immunoSEQ multiplex PCR; the TCRdb copy retains only in-frame clones and omits some. Counted here are 100,000 to 150,000 clones, roughly 90% occurring once; the ten biggest clones make up approximately 4.2%. The receptor's source is an adult in good health. Sample: peripheral blood, taken on day 0 of AZD1222 vaccination.

The CDR3 DNA follows: TGTGCCAGCAGCCAAGATTTAAGGGAGCAGTTCTTC. Translated, it gives CASSQDLREQFF. This rearrangement joins TRBV3-1 (or the pseudogene TRBV3-2) to TRBJ2-1; D gene ambiguous. Germline V gene lookup returns CDR1 LGHDT and CDR2 YNNKEL (reference sequence). V lost 0 bases to trimming and J lost 10 bases, with 7 bases between them. The CDR3 is 12 amino acids.